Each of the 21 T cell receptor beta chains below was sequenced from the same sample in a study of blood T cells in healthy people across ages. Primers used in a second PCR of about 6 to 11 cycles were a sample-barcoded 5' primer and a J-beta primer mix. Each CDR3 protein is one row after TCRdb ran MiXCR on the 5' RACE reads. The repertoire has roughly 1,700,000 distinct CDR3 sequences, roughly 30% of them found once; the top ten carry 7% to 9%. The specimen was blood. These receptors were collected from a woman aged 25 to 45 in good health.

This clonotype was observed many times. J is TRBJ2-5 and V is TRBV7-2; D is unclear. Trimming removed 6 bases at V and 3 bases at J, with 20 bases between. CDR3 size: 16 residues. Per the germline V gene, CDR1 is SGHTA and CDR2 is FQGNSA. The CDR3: CASRHHGQVREETQYF. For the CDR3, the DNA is TGTGCCAGCAGACATCACGGTCAGGTCCGGGAAGAGACCCAGTACTTC.

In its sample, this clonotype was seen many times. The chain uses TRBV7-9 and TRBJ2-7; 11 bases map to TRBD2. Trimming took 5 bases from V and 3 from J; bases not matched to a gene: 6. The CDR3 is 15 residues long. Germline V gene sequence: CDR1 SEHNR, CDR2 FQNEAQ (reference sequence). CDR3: CASSDTSGRSYEQYF. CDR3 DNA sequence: TGTGCCAGCAGCGATACTAGCGGGAGAAGCTACGAGCAGTACTTC.

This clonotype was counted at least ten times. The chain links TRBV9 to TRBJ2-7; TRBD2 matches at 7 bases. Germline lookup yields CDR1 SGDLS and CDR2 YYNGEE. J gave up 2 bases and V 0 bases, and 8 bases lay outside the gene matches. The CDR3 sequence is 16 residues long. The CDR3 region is CASSVEMWRGTYEQYF. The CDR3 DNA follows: TGTGCCAGCAGCGTAGAGATGTGGCGGGGGACCTACGAGCAGTACTTC.

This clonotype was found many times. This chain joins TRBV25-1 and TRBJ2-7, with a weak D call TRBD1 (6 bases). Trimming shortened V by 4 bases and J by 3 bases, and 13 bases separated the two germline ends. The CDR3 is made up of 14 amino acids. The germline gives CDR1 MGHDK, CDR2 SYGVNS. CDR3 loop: CASSGDIMGYEQYF. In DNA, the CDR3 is TGTGCCAGCAGTGGGGACATTATGGGCTACGAGCAGTACTTC.

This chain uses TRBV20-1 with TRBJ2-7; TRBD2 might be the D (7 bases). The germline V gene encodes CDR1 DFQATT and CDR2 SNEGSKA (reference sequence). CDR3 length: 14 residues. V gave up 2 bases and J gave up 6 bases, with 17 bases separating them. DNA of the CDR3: TGCAGTGCTAGATGGGGGCGGGAGAGGCGCGAGCAGTACTTC. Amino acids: CSARWGRERREQYF.

CDR3 nucleotides: TGTGCCAGCAGTCCCGTAGATCTCTCTGGGGCCAACGTCCTGACTTTC. It codes for CASSPVDLSGANVLTF. This chain uses TRBV2 with TRBJ2-6; D not resolved. V dropped 5 bases and J dropped 0 bases, with 11 bases sitting between them. This CDR3 is 16 amino acids long. From germline, CDR1 is SNHLY and CDR2 FYNNEI. Filled out from reference TRBV2 and TRBJ2-6, the complete variable domain reads EPEVTQTPSHQVTQMGQEVILRCVPISNHLYFYWYRQILGQKVEFLVSFYNNEISEKSEIFDDQFSVERPDGSNFTLKIRSTKLEDSAMYFCASSPVDLSGANVLTFGAGSRLTVL.

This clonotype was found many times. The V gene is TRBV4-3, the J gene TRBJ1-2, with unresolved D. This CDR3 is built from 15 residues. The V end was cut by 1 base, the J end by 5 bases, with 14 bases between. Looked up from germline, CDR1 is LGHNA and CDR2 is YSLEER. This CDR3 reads CASSQVSGGWYGYTF. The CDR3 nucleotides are TGCGCCAGCAGCCAAGTTAGTGGTGGCTGGTATGGCTACACCTTC.

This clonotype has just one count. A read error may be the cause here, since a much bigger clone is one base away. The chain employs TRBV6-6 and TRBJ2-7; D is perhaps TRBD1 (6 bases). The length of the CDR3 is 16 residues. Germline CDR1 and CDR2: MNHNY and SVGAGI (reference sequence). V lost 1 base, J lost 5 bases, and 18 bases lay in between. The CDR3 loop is CASSYLTGTNPHEQYF. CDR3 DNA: TGTGCCAGCAGTTACTTGACCGGGACAAACCCCCACGAGCAGTACTTC.

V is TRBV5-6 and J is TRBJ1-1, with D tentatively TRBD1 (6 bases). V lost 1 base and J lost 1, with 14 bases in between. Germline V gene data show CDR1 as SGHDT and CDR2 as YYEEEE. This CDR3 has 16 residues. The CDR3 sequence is CASSLRGLGRNTEAFF. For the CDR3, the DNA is TGTGCCAGCAGCTTGCGGGGGCTCGGCAGGAACACTGAAGCTTTCTTT.

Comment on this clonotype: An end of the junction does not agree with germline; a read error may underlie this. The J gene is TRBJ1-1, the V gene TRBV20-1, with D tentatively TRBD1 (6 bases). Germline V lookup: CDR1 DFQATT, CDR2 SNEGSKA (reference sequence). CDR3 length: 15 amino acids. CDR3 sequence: CSAGIGGRGYTEAFF. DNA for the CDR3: TGTAGTGCTGGGATAGGGGGGCGCGGTTACACTGAAGCTTTCTTT.

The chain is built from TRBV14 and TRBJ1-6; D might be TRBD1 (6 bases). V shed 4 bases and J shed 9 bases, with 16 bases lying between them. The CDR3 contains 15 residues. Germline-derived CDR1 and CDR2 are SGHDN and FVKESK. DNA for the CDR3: TGTGCCAGCAGCCCCCGCCGGGGGCTGGGTTCACCCCTCCACTTT. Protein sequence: CASSPRRGLGSPLHF.

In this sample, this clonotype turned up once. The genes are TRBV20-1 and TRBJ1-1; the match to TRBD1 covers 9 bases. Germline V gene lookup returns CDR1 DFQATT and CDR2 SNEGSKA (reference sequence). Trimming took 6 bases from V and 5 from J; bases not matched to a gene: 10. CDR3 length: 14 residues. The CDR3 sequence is CSAAGGTGRTEAFF. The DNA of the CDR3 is TGCAGTGCCGCGGGCGGGACAGGGAGGACTGAAGCTTTCTTT.

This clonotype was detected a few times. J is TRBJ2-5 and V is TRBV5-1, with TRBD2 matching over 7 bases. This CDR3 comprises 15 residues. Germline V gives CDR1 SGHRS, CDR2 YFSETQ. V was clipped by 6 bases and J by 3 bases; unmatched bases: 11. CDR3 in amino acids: CASTLTREGKETQYF. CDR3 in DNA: TGCGCCAGCACACTTACGAGGGAGGGGAAAGAGACCCAGTACTTC. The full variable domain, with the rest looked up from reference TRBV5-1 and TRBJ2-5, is KAGVTQTPRYLIKTRGQQVTLSCSPISGHRSVSWYQQTPGQGLQFLFEYFSETQRNKGNFPGRFSGRQFSNSRSEMNVSTLELGDSALYLCASTLTREGKETQYFGPGTRLLVL.

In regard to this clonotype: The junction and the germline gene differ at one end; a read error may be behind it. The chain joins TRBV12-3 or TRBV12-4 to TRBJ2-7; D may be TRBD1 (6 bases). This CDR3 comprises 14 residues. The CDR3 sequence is CVSSLGEGAYEQYF. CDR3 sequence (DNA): TGTGTCAGCAGTTTAGGAGAGGGGGCCTACGAGCAGTACTTC.

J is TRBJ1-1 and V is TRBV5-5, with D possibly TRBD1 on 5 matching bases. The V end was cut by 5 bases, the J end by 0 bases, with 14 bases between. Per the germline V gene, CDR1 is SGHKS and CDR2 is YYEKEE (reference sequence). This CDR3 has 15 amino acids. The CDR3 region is CASRNQGYMNTEAFF. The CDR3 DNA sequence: TGTGCCAGCAGAAACCAGGGCTATATGAACACTGAAGCTTTCTTT.

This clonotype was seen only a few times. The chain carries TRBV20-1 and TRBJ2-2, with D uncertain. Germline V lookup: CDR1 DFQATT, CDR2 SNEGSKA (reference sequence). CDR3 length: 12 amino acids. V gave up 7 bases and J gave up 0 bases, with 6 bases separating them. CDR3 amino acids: CSGEANTGELFF. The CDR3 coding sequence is TGCAGTGGGGAAGCGAACACCGGGGAGCTGTTTTTT.

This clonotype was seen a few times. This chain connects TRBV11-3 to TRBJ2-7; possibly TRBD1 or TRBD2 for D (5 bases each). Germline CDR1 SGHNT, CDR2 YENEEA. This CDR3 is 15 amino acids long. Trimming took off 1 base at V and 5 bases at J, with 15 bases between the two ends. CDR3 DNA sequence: TGTGCCAGCAGCTTAGGACCCGGGGCGGGTGACGAGCAGTACTTC. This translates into CASSLGPGAGDEQYF.

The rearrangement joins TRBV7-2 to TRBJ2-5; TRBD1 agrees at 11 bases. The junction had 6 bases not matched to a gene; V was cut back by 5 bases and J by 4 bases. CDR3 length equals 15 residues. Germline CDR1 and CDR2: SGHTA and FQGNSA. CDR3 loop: CASSKDRGPGETQYF. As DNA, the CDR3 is TGTGCCAGCAGCAAGGACAGGGGGCCTGGAGAGACCCAGTACTTC.

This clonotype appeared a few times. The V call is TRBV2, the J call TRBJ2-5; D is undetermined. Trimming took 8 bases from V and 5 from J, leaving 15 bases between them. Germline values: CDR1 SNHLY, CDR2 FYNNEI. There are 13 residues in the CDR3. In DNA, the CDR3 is TGTGCCAGCGAAGGTTGGCAGTTGGAGACCCAGTACTTC. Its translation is CASEGWQLETQYF. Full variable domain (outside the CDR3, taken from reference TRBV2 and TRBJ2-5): EPEVTQTPSHQVTQMGQEVILRCVPISNHLYFYWYRQILGQKVEFLVSFYNNEISEKSEIFDDQFSVERPDGSNFTLKIRSTKLEDSAMYFCASEGWQLETQYFGPGTRLLVL.

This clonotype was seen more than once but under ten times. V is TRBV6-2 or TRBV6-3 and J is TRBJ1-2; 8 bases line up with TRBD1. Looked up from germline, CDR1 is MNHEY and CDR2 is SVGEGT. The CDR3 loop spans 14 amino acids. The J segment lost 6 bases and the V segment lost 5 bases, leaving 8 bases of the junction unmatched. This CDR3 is CASSTRTGIHGYTF. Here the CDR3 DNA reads TGTGCCAGCAGTACTCGGACAGGGATCCATGGCTACACCTTC.

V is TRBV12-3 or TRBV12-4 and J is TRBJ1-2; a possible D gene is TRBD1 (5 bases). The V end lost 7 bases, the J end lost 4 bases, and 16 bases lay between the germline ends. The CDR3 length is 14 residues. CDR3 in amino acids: CASIPGRQGYGYTF. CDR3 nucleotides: TGTGCCAGCATCCCCGGTCGCCAGGGCTATGGCTACACCTTC.